This TCR beta chain was identified during a study of molecular identifiers for immune sequencing clone quantification. Study-wide points: Detectable among 800,000 to 1,000,000 naive cells, according to reports, was Jurkat TCR RNA spiked in from one cell.

CD8+CD4-CCR7+CD45RA+ sorting gave the naive CD8 T cells. From the PCR reads, TCRdb called clonotypes with MiXCR, one entry per CDR3 protein. Of around 94,000 distinct CDR3 sequences detected, about 32% appear once; the ten largest clones hold 9.7%. V shed 5 bases, J shed 0 bases, and the junction held 7 bases outside the gene matches. Germline V gene sequence: CDR1 MNHEY, CDR2 SVGAGI. The CDR3 contains 16 residues. This clonotype showed up just a few times. Its antigen is undetermined. The chain recombines TRBV6-5 with TRBJ2-1; TRBD2 aligns across 7 bases. The source material was naive CD8+ T cells from blood, with Jurkat cell RNA spiked in. As to subset: FACS-sorted CD8+CD4-CCR7+CD45RA+ naive T cells. This receptor was identified in a human donor in good health. Some libraries in this study had Jurkat cell RNA spiked in. In DNA, the CDR3 is TGTGCCAGCAGTCCCGGACTAGAAAGCTCCTACAATGAGCAGTTCTTC. It encodes CASSPGLESSYNEQFF.